The clone carrying this T cell receptor beta chain came up a few times. Some clones are missing from TCRdb's copy, which holds only in-frame ones; the method was immunoSEQ multiplex PCR. The sample includes around 61,000 clones, approximately 85% of them seen just once. Losses at the gene ends were 0 bases for V and 5 bases for J; bases not matched to a gene: 7. The V gene's germline CDR1 is SGHTA and CDR2 FQGNSA. The CDR3 runs 16 residues. These data come from a study of T cell responses to AZD1222 COVID-19 vaccine. The sequence was collected from an adult in good health. The chain combines TRBV7-2 with TRBJ2-5; 9 nucleotides align to TRBD2. The source material was peripheral blood, sampled on day 0 of AZD1222 vaccination. The CDR3 loop is CASSLAARGGQETQYF. In DNA form, the CDR3 reads TGTGCCAGCAGCTTAGCTGCGCGGGGGGGCCAGGAGACCCAGTACTTC.